The clone carrying this T cell receptor beta chain was picked up many times. This specimen comes from a study of naive and memory T cell subsets. Four PCR rounds used nested alpha and beta constant region primers plus the SP2 primer. One entry per CDR3 protein results from TCRdb running MiXCR on the 5' RACE reads. The profile shows around 56,000 distinct CDR3 sequences, less than 10% of them singletons. The CDR3 totals 17 residues. CDR1 is SGHRS and CDR2 is YFSETQ in the germline V gene. The J segment lost 5 bases and the V segment lost 4 bases, leaving 16 bases of the junction unmatched. An oligonucleotide containing a UMI was ligated to the 3' end of TCR cDNA.

The sequence was obtained from a female donor in good health. The genes are TRBV5-1 and TRBJ2-7, with TRBD1 matching 9 bases. The chain's CDR3 is CASSRTGAGVFRHEQYF. DNA for the CDR3: TGCGCCAGCAGCCGGACAGGGGCAGGGGTGTTCCGGCACGAGCAGTACTTC.